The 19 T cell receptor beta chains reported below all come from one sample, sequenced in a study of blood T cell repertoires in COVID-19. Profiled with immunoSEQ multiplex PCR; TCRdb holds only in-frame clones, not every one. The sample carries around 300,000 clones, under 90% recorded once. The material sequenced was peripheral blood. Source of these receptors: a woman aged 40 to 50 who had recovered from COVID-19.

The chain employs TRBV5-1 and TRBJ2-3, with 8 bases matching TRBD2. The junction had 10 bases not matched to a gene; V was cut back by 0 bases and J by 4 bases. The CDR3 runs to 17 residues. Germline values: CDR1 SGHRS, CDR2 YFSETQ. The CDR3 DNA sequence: TGCGCCAGCAGCTTGGCTTCCCGAGCGGGAGAGGCAGATACGCAGTATTTT. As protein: CASSLASRAGEADTQYF.

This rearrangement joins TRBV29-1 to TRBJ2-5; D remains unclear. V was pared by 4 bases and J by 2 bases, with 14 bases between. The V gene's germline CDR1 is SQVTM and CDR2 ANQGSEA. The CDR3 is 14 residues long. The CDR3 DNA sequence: TGCAGCGTTGCACAGAGAATGGTGCAAGAGACCCAGTACTTC. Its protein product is CSVAQRMVQETQYF.

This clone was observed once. The CDR3 DNA reads TGTGCAAGTGGAACCGGGACTAGCGGGGGCTACTACAATGAGCAGTTCTTC. Translating gives CASGTGTSGGYYNEQFF. The chain joins TRBV11-2 to TRBJ2-1; 14 nucleotides agree with TRBD2. This CDR3 has 17 residues. In germline, CDR1 is SGHAT, CDR2 FQNNGV.

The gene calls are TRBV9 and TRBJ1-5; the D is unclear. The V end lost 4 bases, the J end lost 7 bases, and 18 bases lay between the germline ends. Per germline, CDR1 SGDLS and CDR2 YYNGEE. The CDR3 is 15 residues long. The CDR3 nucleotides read TGTGCCAGCAGCCCCCACGGGGAAGGAGGGCAGCCCCAGCATTTT. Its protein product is CASSPHGEGGQPQHF.

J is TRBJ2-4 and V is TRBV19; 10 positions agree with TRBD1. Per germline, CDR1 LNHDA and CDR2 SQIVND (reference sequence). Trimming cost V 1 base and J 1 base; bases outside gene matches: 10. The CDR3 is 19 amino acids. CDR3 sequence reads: CASSIGTGGIVSAKNIQYF. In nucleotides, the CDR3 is TGTGCCAGTAGTATAGGGACAGGGGGAATTGTGTCGGCCAAAAACATTCAGTACTTC.

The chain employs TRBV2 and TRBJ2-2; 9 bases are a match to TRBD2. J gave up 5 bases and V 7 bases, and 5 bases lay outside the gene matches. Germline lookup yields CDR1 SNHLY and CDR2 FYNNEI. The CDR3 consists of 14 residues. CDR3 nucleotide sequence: TGTGCCAGCACGGGTAGCGGGAGTACCGGGGAGCTGTTTTTT. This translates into CASTGSGSTGELFF.

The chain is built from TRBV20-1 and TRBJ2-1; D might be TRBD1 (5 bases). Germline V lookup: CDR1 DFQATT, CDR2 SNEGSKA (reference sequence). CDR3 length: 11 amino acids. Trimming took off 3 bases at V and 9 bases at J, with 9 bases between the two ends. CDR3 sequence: CSASTQGEQFF. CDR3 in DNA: TGCAGTGCTAGCACTCAGGGTGAGCAGTTCTTC.

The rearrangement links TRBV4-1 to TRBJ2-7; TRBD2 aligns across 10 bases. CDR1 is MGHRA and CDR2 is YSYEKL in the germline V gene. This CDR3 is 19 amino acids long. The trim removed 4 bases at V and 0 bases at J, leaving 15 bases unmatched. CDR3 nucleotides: TGCGCCAGCAGCCTAGAGGGGTGGCTAGCGGGAGCAATCTCCTACGAGCAGTACTTC. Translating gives CASSLEGWLAGAISYEQYF.

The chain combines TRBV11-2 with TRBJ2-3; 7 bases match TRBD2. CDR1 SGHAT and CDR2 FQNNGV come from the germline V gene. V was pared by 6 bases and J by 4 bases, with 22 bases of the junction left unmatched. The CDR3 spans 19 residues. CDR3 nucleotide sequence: TGTGCCAGCAGTCGTACTAGCGTAGAGGAGTTCTGGGACCCAGATACGCAGTATTTT. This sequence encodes CASSRTSVEEFWDPDTQYF.

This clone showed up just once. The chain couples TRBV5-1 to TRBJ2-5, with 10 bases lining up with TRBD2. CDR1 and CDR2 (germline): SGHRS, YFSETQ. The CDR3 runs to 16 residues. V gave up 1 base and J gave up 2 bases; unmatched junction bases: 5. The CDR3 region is CASSLPSGSPQETQYF. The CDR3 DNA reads TGCGCCAGCAGCTTGCCTAGCGGGAGTCCTCAAGAGACCCAGTACTTC.

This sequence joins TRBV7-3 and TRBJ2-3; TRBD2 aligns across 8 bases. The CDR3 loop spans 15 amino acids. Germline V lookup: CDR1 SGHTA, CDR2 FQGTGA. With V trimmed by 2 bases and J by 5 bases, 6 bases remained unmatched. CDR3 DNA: TGTGCCAGCAGCTTACAAGCGGGAGCGGGAGATACGCAGTATTTT. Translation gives CASSLQAGAGDTQYF.

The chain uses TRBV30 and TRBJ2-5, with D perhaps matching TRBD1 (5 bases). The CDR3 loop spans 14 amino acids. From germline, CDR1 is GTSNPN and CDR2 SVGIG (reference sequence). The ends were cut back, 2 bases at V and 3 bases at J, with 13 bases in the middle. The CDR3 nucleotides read TGTGCCTGGAGTCCCCTGGGGCTAGAAGAGACCCAGTACTTC. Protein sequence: CAWSPLGLEETQYF.

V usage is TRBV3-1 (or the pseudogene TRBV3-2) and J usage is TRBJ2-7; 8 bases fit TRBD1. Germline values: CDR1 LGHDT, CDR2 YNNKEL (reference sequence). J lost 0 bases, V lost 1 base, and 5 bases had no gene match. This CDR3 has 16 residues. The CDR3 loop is CASSQARGPFSYEQYF. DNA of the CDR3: TGTGCCAGCAGCCAAGCCAGGGGGCCGTTCTCCTACGAGCAGTACTTC.

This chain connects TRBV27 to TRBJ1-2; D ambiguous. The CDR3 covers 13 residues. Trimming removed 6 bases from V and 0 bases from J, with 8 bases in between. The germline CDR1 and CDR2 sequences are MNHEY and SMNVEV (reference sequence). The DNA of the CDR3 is TGTGCCAGCAGCCCGCACTCTAACTATGGCTACACCTTC. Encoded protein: CASSPHSNYGYTF.

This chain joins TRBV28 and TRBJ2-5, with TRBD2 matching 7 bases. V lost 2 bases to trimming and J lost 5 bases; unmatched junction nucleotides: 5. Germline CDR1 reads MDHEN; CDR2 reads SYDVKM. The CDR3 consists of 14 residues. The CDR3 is CASSLDAGDETQYF. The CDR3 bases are TGTGCCAGCAGTTTAGACGCGGGAGACGAGACCCAGTACTTC. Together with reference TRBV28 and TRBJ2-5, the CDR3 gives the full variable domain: DVKVTQSSRYLVKRTGEKVFLECVQDMDHENMFWYRQDPGLGLRLIYFSYDVKMKEKGDIPEGYSVSREKKERFSLILESASTNQTSMYLCASSLDAGDETQYFGPGTRLLVL.

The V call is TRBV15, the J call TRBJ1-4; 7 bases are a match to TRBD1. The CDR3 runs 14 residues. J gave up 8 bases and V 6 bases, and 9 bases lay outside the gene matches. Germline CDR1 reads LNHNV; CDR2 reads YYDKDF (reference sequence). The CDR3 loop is CATRPTGLGEKLFF. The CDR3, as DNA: TGTGCCACCAGGCCGACAGGGCTAGGAGAAAAACTGTTTTTT.

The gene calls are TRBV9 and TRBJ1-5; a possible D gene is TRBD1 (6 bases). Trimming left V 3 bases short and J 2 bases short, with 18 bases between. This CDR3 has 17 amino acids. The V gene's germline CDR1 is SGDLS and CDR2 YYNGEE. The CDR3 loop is CASSALRTGTGNQPQHF. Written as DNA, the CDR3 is TGTGCCAGCAGCGCACTACGCACAGGGACGGGCAATCAGCCCCAGCATTTT.

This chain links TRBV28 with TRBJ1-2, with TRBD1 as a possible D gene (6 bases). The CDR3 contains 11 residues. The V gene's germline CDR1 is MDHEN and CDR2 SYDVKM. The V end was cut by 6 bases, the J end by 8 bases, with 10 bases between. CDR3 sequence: CASSPGVGYTF. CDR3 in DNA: TGTGCCAGCAGCCCAGGGGTCGGCTACACCTTC.

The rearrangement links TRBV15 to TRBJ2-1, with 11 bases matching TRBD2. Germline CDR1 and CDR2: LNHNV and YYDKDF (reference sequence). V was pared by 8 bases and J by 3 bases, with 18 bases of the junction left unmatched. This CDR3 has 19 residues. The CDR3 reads CATLHRGSTGTSGYNEQFF. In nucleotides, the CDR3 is TGTGCCACCCTACACAGGGGGAGTACCGGGACTAGCGGCTACAATGAGCAGTTCTTC.